This T cell receptor (beta chain) was captured by sequencing in a study of Ad26.COV2.S vaccination and SARS-CoV-2 variants (dated by TCRdb to the early 2020s). Broadly, across the study: Donors in the vaccine arm were drawn from COV1001, a phase I-IIa trial of Ad26.COV2.S in healthy adults that was multicentre, randomized, double-blind and placebo-controlled. Ad26.COV2.S was given intramuscularly at 5x10^10 or 1x10^11 viral particles, as a single shot or as two shots 56 days apart. Sequencing of the TCRbeta repertoire served to evaluate the specificity and breadth of SARS-CoV-2-reactive T cell receptors following Ad26.COV2.S vaccination. The TCR-sequenced set comprised around 30 samples: some 19 Ad26.COV2.S vaccine recipients, 5 placebo recipients and 8 SARS-CoV-2 convalescent individuals. Participants in the trial were split at random into five groups of five each, receiving low-dose or high-dose Ad26.COV2.S once or twice, or else placebo on both occasions. Investigators did not know the trial group allocation while performing experiments and assessing outcomes. What the authors observed across the whole study: Non-spike TCR breadth was comparable between vaccine and placebo recipients, consistent with the vaccine containing only spike. Higher spike-specific TCR breadth was observed in Ad26.COV2.S recipients than in placebo recipients (P = 0.0014). It was noted by the authors that total T cell responses may have been underestimated by the TCR breadth and depth analyses. The study was not powered for comparison of responses between vaccine doses or regimens. After vaccination, substantial breadth of spike-specific CD8+ and CD4+ T cell responses was reported.

Per the publication, the treatment or condition label means: roughly 20 received Ad26.COV2.S at low or high dose, single or two shots; a few received placebo; per-sample allocation not given. Repertoires of vaccine and placebo recipients were sequenced from samples taken on day 63 after the first injection. In Cohort 1b, about 25 adults aged 18-55 years were enrolled at a single site in Boston, USA, between 29 July and 7 August 2020. Ad26.COV2.S consisted of a replication-incompetent adenovirus type 26 vector by which a prefusion-stabilized SARS-CoV-2 spike protein from the original Wuhan strain was expressed. A word on this clone: No antigen is known for it. No clone much larger than this one lies a single base away; base qualities are absent.

The immunoSEQ Assay was used to sequence TCRbeta CDR3 regions. After extraction, genomic DNA underwent amplification by bias-controlled multiplex PCR, followed by high-throughput sequencing. The authors' analysis ran thus. To quantify the absolute abundance of every unique TCRbeta CDR3 region, sequences were collapsed and filtered. T cell fraction was estimated by normalizing TCRbeta template counts to usable DNA, with usable DNA measured through amplification of reference genes found in all nucleated cells. Repertoire TCRs were annotated as SARS-CoV-2-specific by exact matching of V gene, CDR3 amino acid sequence and J gene to a known reactive TCR set. The reference SARS-CoV-2 TCR set was obtained from MIRA and was filtered for enrichment in COVID-19-positive ImmuneCODE repertoires, whereby public or cross-reactive TCRs were removed. Using the MIRA antigens, annotated TCRs were further analysed by specific ORF or by position within an ORF. Breadth was defined as annotated unique rearrangements over total unique productive rearrangements; depth was the summed frequency of those rearrangements. TCR breadth was compared between groups using two-sided Wilcoxon rank-sum tests. Drawn from immuneACCESS, this table holds only the in-frame rearrangements with V and J called that TCRdb kept. Clones are partly lost; checked studies trace under half to an unresolved V gene and leave the rest unexplained. The V and J calls and clone size are taken from that table; D and trimming were inferred from the DNA. Across this sample there are fewer than 800,000 clones, with around 90% seen only once. About 1.5% of the sample lies in the top ten.

V is shortened by 6 bases, J by 2 bases, and the region joining them spans 8 bases. According to the germline V gene, CDR1 reads SNHLY and CDR2 reads FYNNEI. The CDR3 spans 12 residues, from the cysteine through the phenylalanine. CDR3 DNA is the only sequence kept; it has 36 bases, read in frame from the first base. Recombination connected TRBV2 to TRBJ2-7; perhaps TRBD2 is the D gene, with 6 bases matching. This specimen was peripheral blood, taken in a trial of Ad26.COV2.S vaccine versus placebo. This TCR derives from a person aged 18-65 years who received the Ad26.COV2.S COVID-19 vaccine or a placebo. The nucleotide sequence reads TGTGCCAGCAGGGGGGGTCCCTACGAGCAGTACTTC. This is translated as CASRGGPYEQYF.